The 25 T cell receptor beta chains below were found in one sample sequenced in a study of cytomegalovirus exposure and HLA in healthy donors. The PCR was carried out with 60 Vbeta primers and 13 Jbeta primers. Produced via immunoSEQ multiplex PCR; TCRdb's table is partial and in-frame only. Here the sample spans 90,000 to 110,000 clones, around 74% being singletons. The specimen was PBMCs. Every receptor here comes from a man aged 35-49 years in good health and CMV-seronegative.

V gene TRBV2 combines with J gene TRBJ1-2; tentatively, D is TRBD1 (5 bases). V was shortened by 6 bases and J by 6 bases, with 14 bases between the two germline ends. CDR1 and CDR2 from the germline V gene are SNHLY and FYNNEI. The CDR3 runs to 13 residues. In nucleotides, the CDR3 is TGTGCCAGCAGGACGGGGGTTGTGCATGGCTACACCTTC. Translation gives CASRTGVVHGYTF.

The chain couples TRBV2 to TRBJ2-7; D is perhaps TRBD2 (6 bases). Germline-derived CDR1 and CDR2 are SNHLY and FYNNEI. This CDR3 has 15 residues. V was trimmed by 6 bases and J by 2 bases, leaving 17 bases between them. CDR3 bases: TGTGCCAGCAGCGCCCTCGGGCGGACTACCTACGAGCAGTACTTC. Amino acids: CASSALGRTTYEQYF. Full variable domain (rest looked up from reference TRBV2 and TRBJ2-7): EPEVTQTPSHQVTQMGQEVILRCVPISNHLYFYWYRQILGQKVEFLVSFYNNEISEKSEIFDDQFSVERPDGSNFTLKIRSTKLEDSAMYFCASSALGRTTYEQYFGPGTRLTVT.

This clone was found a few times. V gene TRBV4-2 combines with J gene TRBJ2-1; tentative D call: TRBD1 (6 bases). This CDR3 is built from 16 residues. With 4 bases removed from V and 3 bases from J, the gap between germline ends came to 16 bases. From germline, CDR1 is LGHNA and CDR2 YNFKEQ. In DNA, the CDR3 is TGTGCCAGCAGCCCGTCTGGGGGCAGGGGCTACAATGAGCAGTTCTTC. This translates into CASSPSGGRGYNEQFF.

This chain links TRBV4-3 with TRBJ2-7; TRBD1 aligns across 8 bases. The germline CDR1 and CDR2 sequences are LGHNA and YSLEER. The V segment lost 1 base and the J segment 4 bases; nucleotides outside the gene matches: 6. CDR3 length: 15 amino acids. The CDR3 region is CASSQVAGGMYEQYF. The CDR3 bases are TGCGCCAGCAGCCAAGTCGCAGGGGGCATGTACGAGCAGTACTTC.

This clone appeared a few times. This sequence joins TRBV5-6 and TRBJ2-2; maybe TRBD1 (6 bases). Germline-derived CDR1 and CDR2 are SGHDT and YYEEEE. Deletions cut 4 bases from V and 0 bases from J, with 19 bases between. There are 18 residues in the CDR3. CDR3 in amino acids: CASSPPLGARSNTGELFF. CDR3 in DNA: TGTGCCAGCAGCCCCCCCCTGGGGGCGCGGTCGAACACCGGGGAGCTGTTTTTT.

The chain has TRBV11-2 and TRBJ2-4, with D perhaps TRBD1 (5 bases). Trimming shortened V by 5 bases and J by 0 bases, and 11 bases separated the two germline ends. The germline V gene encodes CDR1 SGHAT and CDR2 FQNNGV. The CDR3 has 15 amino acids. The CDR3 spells CASSPQELAKNIQYF. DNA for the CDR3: TGTGCCAGCAGCCCACAGGAACTAGCCAAAAACATTCAGTACTTC.

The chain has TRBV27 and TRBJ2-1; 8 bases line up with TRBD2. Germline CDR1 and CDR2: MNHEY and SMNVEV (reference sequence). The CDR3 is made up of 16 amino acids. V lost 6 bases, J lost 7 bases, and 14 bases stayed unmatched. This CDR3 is CASSRLQAGVLNEQFF. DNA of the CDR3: TGTGCCAGCAGCCGTCTCCAAGCGGGAGTCCTGAATGAGCAGTTCTTC.

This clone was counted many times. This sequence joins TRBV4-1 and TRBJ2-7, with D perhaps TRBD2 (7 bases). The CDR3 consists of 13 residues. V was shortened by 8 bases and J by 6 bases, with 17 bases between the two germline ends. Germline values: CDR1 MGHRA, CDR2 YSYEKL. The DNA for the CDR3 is TGCGCCAGCCGGGGGGCGGGGATGGTCGAGCAGTACTTC. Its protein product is CASRGAGMVEQYF.

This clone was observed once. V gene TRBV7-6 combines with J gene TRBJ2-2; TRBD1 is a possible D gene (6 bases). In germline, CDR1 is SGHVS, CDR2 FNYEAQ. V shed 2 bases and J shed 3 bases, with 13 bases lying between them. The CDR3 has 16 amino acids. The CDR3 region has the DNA TGTGCCAGCAGCTTAACCCGGACAGAATACACCGGGGAGCTGTTTTTT. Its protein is CASSLTRTEYTGELFF.

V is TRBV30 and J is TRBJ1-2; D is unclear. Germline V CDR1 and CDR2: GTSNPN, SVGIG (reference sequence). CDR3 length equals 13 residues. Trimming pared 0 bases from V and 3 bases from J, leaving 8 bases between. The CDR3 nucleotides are TGTGCCTGGAGTGTAGCTATGTACTATGGCTACACCTTC. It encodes CAWSVAMYYGYTF.

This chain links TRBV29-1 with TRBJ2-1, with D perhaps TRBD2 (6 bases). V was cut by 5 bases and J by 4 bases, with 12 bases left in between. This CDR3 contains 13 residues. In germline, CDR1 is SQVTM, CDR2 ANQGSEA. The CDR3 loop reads CSVRRDSYNEQFF. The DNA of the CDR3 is TGCAGCGTTAGGAGGGACTCTTACAATGAGCAGTTCTTC.

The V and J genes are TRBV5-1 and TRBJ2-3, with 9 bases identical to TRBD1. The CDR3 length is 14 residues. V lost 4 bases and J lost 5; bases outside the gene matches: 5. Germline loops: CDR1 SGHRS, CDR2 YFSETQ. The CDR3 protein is CASSAGTGRDTQYF. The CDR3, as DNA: TGCGCCAGCAGCGCCGGGACAGGGAGAGATACGCAGTATTTT.

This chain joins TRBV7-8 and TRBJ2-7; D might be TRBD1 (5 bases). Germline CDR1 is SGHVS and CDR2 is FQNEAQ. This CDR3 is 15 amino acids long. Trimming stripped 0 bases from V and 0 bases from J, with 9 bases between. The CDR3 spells CASSLAPRGSYEQYF. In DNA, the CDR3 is TGTGCCAGCAGCTTAGCGCCAAGGGGCTCCTACGAGCAGTACTTC.

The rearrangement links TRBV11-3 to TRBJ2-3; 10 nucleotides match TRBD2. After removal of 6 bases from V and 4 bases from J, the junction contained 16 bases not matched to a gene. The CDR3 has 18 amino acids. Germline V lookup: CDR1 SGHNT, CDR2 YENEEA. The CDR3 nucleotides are TGTGCCAGCAGGTCCCGGGAAGCAGCGGGAGGGCTGGCAGATACGCAGTATTTT. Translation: CASRSREAAGGLADTQYF.

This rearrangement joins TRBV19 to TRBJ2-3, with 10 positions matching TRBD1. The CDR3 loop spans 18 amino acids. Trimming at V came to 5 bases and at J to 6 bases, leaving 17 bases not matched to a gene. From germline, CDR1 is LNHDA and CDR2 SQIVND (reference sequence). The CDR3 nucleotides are TGTGCCAGTAGTCCCCGAACCCCCGGGACAGGGGTATTCGATACGCAGTATTTT. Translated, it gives CASSPRTPGTGVFDTQYF.

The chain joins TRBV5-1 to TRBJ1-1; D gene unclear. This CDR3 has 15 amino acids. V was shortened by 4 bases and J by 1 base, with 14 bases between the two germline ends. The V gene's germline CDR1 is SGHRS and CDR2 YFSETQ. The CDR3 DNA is TGCGCCAGCAGCGGCCCCGGCAGGAAGAACACTGAAGCTTTCTTT. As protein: CASSGPGRKNTEAFF.

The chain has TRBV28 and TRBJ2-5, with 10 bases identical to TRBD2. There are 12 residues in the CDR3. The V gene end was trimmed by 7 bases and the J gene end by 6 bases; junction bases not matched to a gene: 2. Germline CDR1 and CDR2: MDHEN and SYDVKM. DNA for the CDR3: TGTGCCAGCAAGCGGGGGGGCAAGACCCAGTACTTC. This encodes CASKRGGKTQYF.

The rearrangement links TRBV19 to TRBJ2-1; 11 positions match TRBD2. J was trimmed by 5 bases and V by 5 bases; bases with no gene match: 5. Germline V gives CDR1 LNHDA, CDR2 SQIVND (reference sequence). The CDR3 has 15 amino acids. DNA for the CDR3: TGTGCCAGTAGTCCCGGGACTAGCGGAGACAATGAGCAGTTCTTC. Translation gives CASSPGTSGDNEQFF.

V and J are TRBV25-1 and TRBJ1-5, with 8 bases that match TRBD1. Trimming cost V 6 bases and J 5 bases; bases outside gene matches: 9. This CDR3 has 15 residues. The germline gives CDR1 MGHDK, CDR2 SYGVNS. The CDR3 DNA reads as TGTGCCAGCAGACAGGGGGTTTATGTGGATCAGCCCCAGCATTTT. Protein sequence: CASRQGVYVDQPQHF.

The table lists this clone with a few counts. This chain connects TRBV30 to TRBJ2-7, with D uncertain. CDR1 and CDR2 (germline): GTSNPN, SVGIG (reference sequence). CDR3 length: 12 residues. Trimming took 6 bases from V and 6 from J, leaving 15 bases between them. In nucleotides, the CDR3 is TGTGCCTGCCCTGGGCTCCGACGCGAGCAGTACTTC. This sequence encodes CACPGLRREQYF. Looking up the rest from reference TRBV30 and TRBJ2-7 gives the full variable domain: SQTIHQWPATLVQPVGSPLSLECTVEGTSNPNLYWYRQAAGRGLQLLFYSVGIGQISSEVPQNLSASRPQDRQFILSSKKLLLSDSGFYLCACPGLRREQYFGPGTRLTVT.

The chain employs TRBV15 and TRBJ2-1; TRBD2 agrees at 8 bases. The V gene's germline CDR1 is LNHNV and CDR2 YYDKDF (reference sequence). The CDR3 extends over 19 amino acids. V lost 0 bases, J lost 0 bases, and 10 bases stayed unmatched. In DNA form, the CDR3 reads TGTGCCACCAGCAGAGATCGGGACGGGAGGGCCGCCTCCTACAATGAGCAGTTCTTC. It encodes CATSRDRDGRAASYNEQFF.

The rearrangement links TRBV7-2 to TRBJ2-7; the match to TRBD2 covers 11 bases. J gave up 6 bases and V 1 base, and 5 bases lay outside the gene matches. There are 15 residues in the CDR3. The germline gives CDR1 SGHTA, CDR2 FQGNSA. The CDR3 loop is CASSLELAGVLEQYF. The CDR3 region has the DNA TGTGCCAGCAGCTTAGAACTAGCGGGAGTGCTCGAGCAGTACTTC.

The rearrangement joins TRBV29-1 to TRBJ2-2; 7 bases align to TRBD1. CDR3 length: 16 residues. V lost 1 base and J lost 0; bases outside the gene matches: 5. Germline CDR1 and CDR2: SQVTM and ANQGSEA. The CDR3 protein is CSVEAWTGTNTGELFF. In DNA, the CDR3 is TGCAGCGTTGAAGCTTGGACAGGCACGAACACCGGGGAGCTGTTTTTT.

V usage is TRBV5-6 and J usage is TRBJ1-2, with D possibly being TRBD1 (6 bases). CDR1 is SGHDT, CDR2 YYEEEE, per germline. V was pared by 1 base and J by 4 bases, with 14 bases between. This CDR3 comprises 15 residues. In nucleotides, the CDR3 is TGTGCCAGCAGCTTGAGACAGGCCGCTTTCTATGGCTACACCTTC. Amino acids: CASSLRQAAFYGYTF.

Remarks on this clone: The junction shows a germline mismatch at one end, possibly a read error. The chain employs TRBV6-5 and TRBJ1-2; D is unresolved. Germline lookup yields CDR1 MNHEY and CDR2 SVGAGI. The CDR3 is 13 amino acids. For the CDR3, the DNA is TGTGTCAGCAGTTGGGTCGGGAACTATGGCTACACCTTC. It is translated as CVSSWVGNYGYTF.